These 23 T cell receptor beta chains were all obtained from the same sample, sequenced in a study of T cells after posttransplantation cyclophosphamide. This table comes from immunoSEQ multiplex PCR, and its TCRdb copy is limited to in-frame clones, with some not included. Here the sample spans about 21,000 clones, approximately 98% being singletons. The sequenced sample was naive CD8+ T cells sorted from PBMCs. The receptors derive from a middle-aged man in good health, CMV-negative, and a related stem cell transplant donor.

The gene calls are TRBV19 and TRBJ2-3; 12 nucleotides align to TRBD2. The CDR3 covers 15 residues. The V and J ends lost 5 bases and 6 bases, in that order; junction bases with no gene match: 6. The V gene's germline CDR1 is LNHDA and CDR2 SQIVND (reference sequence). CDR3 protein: CASSWRLAGEDTQYF. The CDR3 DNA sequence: TGTGCCAGTAGTTGGAGACTAGCGGGAGAGGATACGCAGTATTTT.

The CDR3 loop reads CASSLGTGGIREAYEQYF. CDR3 sequence (DNA): TGTGCCAGCAGCTTGGGGACAGGGGGCATAAGAGAGGCCTACGAGCAGTACTTC. The chain employs TRBV7-6 and TRBJ2-7; 12 bases are a match to TRBD1. The CDR3 consists of 18 residues. Looked up from germline, CDR1 is SGHVS and CDR2 is FNYEAQ. Trimming removed 3 bases from V and 2 bases from J; junction bases left unmatched: 11. Full variable domain (rest looked up from reference TRBV7-6 and TRBJ2-7): GAGVSQSPRYKVTKRGQDVALRCDPISGHVSLYWYRQALGQGPEFLTYFNYEAQQDKSGLPNDRFSAERPEGSISTLTIQRTEQRDSAMYRCASSLGTGGIREAYEQYFGPGTRLTVT.

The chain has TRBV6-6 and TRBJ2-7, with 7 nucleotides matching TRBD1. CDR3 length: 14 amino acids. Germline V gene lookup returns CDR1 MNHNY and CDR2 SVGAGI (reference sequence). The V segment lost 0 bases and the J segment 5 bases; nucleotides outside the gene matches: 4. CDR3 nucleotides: TGTGCCAGCAGTTACTCGATCCAGGGGGACGAGCAGTACTTC. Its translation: CASSYSIQGDEQYF.

Written as DNA, the CDR3 is TGTGCCAGCAGCTTTGAGACCGGGACAGGGACTATCTATGGCTACACCTTC. Translation: CASSFETGTGTIYGYTF. The gene calls are TRBV7-9 and TRBJ1-2; TRBD1 matches at 9 bases. Trimming cost V 3 bases and J 4 bases; bases outside gene matches: 12. Germline V gene lookup returns CDR1 SEHNR and CDR2 FQNEAQ (reference sequence). The CDR3 covers 17 residues.

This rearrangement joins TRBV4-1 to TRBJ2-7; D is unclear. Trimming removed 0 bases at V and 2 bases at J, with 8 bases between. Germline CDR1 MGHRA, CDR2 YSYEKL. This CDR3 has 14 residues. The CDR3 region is CASSQENNPYEQYF. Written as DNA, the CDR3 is TGCGCCAGCAGCCAAGAGAACAACCCCTACGAGCAGTACTTC.

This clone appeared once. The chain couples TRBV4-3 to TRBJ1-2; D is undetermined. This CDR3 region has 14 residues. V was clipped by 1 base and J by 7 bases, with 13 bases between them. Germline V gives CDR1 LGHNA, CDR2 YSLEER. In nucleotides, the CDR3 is TGCGCCAGCAGCCAAGTATCAGTGATAAGTGGCTACACCTTC. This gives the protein CASSQVSVISGYTF.

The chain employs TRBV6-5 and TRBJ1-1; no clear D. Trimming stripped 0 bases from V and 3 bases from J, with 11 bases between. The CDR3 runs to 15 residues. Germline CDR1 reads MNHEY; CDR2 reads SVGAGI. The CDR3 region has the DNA TGTGCCAGCAGTTACTCGAAGATGGGCGACACTGAAGCTTTCTTT. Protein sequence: CASSYSKMGDTEAFF.

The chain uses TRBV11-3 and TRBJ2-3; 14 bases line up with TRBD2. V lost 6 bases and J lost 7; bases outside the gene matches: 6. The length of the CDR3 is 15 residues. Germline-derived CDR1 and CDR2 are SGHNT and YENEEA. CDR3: CASSPGTSGSNTQYF. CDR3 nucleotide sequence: TGTGCCAGCAGTCCAGGGACTAGCGGGAGTAATACGCAGTATTTT.

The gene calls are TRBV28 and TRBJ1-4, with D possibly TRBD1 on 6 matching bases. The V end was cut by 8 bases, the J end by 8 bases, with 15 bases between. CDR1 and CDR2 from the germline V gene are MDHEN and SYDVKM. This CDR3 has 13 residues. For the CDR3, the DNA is TGTGCCAGCGCTATACAGGGAAACGAAAAACTGTTTTTT. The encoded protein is CASAIQGNEKLFF.

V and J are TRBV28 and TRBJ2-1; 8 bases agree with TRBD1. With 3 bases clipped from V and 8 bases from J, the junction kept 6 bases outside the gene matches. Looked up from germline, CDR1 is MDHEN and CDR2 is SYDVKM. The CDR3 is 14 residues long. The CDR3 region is CASSFDGGQDEQFF. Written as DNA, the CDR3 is TGTGCCAGCAGTTTCGACGGGGGACAGGATGAGCAGTTCTTC.

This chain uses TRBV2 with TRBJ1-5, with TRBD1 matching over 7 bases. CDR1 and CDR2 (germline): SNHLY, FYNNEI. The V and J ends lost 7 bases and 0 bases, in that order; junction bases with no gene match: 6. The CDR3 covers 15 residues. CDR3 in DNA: TGTGCCAGCATGGACAGGCCCAGTAGCAATCAGCCCCAGCATTTT. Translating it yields CASMDRPSSNQPQHF.

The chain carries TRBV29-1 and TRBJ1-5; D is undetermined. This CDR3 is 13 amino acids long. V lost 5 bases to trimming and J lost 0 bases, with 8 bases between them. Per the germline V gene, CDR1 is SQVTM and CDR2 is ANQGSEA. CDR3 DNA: TGCAGCGTTCGTGATAGTAGCAATCAGCCCCAGCATTTT. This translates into CSVRDSSNQPQHF. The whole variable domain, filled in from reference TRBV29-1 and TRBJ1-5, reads SAVISQKPSRDICQRGTSLTIQCQVDSQVTMMFWYRQQPGQSLTLIATANQGSEATYESGFVIDKFPISRPNLTFSTLTVSNMSPEDSSIYLCSVRDSSNQPQHFGDGTRLSIL.

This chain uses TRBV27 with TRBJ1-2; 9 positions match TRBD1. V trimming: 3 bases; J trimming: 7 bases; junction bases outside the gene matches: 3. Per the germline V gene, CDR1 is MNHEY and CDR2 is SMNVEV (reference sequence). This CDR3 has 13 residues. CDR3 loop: CASSFGQGIGYTF. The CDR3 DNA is TGTGCCAGCAGTTTCGGACAGGGGATTGGCTACACCTTC.

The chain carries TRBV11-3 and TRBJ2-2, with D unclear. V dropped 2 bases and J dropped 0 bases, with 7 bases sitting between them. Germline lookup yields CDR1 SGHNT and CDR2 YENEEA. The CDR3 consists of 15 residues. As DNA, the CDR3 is TGTGCCAGCAGCTTAAACAGAGCGAACACCGGGGAGCTGTTTTTT. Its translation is CASSLNRANTGELFF.

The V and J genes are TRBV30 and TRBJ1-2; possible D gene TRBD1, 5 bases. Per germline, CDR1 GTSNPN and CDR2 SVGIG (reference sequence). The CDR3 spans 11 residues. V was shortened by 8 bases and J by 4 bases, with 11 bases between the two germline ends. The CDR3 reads CAGRGVYGYTF. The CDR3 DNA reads TGTGCCGGGCGGGGGGTCTATGGCTACACCTTC.

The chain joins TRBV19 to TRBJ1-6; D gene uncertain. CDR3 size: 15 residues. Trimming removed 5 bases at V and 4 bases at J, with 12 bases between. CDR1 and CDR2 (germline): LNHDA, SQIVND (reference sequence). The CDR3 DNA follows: TGTGCCAGTAGTTCGAATGAGGTTTATAATTCACCCCTCCACTTT. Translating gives CASSSNEVYNSPLHF.

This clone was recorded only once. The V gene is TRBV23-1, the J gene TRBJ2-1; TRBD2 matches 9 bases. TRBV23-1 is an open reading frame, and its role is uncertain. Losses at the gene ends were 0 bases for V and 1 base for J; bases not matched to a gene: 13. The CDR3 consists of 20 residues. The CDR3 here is CASSQSPLAGGPNSYNEQFF. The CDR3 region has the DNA TGCGCCAGCAGTCAATCTCCTCTCGCGGGAGGGCCGAATTCCTACAATGAGCAGTTCTTC.

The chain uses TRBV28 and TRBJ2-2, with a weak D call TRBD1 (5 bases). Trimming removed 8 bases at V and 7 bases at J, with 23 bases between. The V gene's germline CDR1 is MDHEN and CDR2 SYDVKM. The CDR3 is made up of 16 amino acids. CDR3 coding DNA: TGTGCCAGCTTACTTCTCCGCCAGGGATTGGGCGGGGAGCTGTTTTTT. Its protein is CASLLLRQGLGGELFF.

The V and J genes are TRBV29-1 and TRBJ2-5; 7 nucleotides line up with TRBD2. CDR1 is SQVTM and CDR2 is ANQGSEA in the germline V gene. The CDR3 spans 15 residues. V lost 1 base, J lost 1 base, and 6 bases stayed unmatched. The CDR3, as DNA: TGCAGCGTTGAAGGGAAGAGCGGGGCCCAAGAGACCCAGTACTTC. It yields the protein CSVEGKSGAQETQYF.

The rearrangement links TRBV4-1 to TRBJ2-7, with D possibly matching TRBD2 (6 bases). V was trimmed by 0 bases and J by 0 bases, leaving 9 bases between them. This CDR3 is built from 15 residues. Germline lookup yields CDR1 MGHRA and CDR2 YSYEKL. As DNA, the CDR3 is TGCGCCAGCAGCCAAGAAGGGACTGCCTCCTACGAGCAGTACTTC. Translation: CASSQEGTASYEQYF.

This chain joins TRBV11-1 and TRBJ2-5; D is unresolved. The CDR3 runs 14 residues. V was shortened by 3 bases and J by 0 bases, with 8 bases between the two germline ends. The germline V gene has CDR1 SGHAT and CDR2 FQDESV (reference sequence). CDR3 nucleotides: TGTGCCAGCAGCTTGAGAGCGTACCAAGAGACCCAGTACTTC. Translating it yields CASSLRAYQETQYF. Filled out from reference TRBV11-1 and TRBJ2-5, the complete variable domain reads EAEVAQSPRYKITEKSQAVAFWCDPISGHATLYWYRQILGQGPELLVQFQDESVVDDSQLPKDRFSAERLKGVDSTLKIQPAELGDSAMYLCASSLRAYQETQYFGPGTRLLVL.

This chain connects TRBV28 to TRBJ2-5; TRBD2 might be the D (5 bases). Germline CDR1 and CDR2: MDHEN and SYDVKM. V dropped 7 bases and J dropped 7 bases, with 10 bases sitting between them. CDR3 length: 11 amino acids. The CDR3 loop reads CASTPGGTQYF. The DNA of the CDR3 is TGTGCCAGCACCCCCGGAGGGACCCAGTACTTC.

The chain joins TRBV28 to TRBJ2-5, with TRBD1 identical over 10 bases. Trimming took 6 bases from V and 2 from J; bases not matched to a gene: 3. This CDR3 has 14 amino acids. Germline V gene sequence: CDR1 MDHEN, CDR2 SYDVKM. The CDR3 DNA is TGTGCCAGCAGCCGGACAGGGGGGCAAGAGACCCAGTACTTC. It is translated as CASSRTGGQETQYF.